Only a few counts were recorded for the clone carrying this T cell receptor beta chain. Antigen: not known. Researchers made TCR cDNA using 5'RACE template switching, and this step added a universal primer site and UMIs. TCRdb recomputed calls from the 5' RACE reads with MiXCR, one row per CDR3 protein. Among hundreds of thousands of distinct CDR3 sequences, approximately 13% were seen once, and the ten largest hold about 15%. The CDR3 loop spans 14 amino acids. Germline CDR1 reads KGHDR; CDR2 reads SFDVKD. V gave up 0 bases and J gave up 5 bases, with 9 bases separating them. This sample was included in a study of T cells after yellow fever vaccination. At the level of the study: Fractions containing few cells were prepared with SMART-Seq v4 Ultra Low Input.

Study-wide results and caveats: Compared with primary, the secondary response was weaker and peaked at day 5, not 15. FACS-sorted repertoires might harbor abundant contaminating clonotypes from the bulk population.

The sample in question was PBMCs, obtained on the day of the yellow fever booster vaccination. The TCR was taken from a man under 40 who received the YFV17D yellow fever vaccine. The chain uses TRBV24-1 and TRBJ1-2; D gene uncertain. Here the CDR3 reads CATSDLSRTYGYTF. The CDR3, as DNA: TGTGCCACCAGTGATTTGAGTCGGACGTATGGCTACACCTTC.